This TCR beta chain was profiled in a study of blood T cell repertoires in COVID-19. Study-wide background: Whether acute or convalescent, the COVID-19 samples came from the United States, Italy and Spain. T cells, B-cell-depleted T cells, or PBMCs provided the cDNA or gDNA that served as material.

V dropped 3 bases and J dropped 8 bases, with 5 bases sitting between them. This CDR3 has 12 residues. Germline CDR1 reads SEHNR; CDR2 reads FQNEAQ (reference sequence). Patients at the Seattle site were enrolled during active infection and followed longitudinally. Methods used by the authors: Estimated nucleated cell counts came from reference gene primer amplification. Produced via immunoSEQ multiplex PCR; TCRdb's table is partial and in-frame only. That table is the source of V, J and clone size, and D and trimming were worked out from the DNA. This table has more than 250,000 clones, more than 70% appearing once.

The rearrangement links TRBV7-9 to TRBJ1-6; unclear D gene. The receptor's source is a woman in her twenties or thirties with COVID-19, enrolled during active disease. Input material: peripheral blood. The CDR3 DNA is TGTGCCAGCAGCTTCGGGGATTCACCCCTCCACTTT. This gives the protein CASSFGDSPLHF.